The TCR beta chain under discussion was sequenced for a study of CD8 T cells in ankylosing spondylitis. Study-wide results and caveats: Certain motif variants had earlier appeared in reactive arthritis synovial fluid and blood. About 8 highly homologous variants made up a TCR beta motif, and this motif appeared characteristic of ankylosing spondylitis blood. Disease-linked clones displayed a CD8+ phenotype and appeared relatively rarely in peripheral blood.

In its sample, this clonotype was seen a few times. The antigen remains undetermined. With molecular barcodes, quantitative 5'-RACE was used to make the TCR beta libraries. One entry per CDR3 protein, called by TCRdb with MiXCR from the 5' RACE reads. The sample has some 400,000 distinct CDR3 sequences; around 22% are singletons. Looked up from germline, CDR1 is SQVTM and CDR2 is ANQGSEA. Deletions cut 7 bases from V and 2 bases from J, with 11 bases between. The CDR3 is 13 residues long. V is TRBV29-1 and J is TRBJ2-2; D might be TRBD1 or TRBD2, each matching 5 bases. Sequenced sample: blood, either unsorted or a sorted T cell fraction (not recorded which). The sequence came from a male donor with ankylosing spondylitis. The CDR3 sequence is CSGRRDNTGELFF. The CDR3 bases are TGCAGCGGGCGACGGGACAACACCGGGGAGCTGTTTTTT.